The 11 T cell receptor beta chains listed next were all sequenced from one sample in a study of T cell responses to AZD1222 COVID-19 vaccine. Some clones are missing from TCRdb's copy, which holds only in-frame ones; the method was immunoSEQ multiplex PCR. The sample consists of about 81,000 clones, 70% to 90% of them appearing once. The sequences come from peripheral blood, collected 28 days after the second AZD1222 dose. Receptor source: an adult who received the AZD1222 COVID-19 vaccine.

CDR3 sequence (DNA): TGTGCCAGCAGTGAAACAACGACGGGAGGAGAGACCCAGTACTTC. It translates to CASSETTTGGETQYF. The V call is TRBV2, the J call TRBJ2-5; the match to TRBD2 covers 7 bases. Germline CDR1 is SNHLY and CDR2 is FYNNEI. V was clipped by 2 bases and J by 4 bases; unmatched bases: 7. This CDR3 region has 15 residues.

The chain combines TRBV5-1 with TRBJ1-5; the D is unclear. V gave up 5 bases and J gave up 7 bases, with 13 bases separating them. This CDR3 spans 13 amino acids. Per the germline V gene, CDR1 is SGHRS and CDR2 is YFSETQ. This chain's CDR3 is CASRAAPRQPQHF. The CDR3 DNA reads as TGCGCCAGCAGGGCAGCTCCAAGGCAGCCCCAGCATTTT.

This chain connects TRBV28 to TRBJ1-4, with a possible D match to TRBD1 (5 bases). Trimming took off 0 bases at V and 10 bases at J, with 12 bases between the two ends. The CDR3 runs 14 residues. Germline loops: CDR1 MDHEN, CDR2 SYDVKM. The CDR3 DNA sequence: TGTGCCAGCAGTTTATGGGCGGGGGGAGGAAAACTGTTTTTT. This translates into CASSLWAGGGKLFF.

The CDR3 DNA is TGCGCCAGCAGCGCACAGGGTGGTGGGACTGAAGCTTTCTTT. Translating it yields CASSAQGGGTEAFF. This chain joins TRBV5-1 and TRBJ1-1; a weak D match, TRBD1 (6 bases). The CDR3 consists of 14 residues. Trimming shortened V by 4 bases and J by 5 bases, and 15 bases separated the two germline ends. Germline values: CDR1 SGHRS, CDR2 YFSETQ. The variable domain in full, with the rest retrieved from reference TRBV5-1 and TRBJ1-1, is KAGVTQTPRYLIKTRGQQVTLSCSPISGHRSVSWYQQTPGQGLQFLFEYFSETQRNKGNFPGRFSGRQFSNSRSEMNVSTLELGDSALYLCASSAQGGGTEAFFGQGTRLTVV.

The chain combines TRBV9 with TRBJ1-1, with TRBD1 matching 8 bases. The CDR3 sequence is 14 residues long. Per germline, CDR1 SGDLS and CDR2 YYNGEE. After removal of 5 bases from V and 6 bases from J, the junction contained 9 bases not matched to a gene. The chain's CDR3 is CASSWDRTSAEAFF. The CDR3 DNA reads as TGTGCCAGCAGTTGGGACAGGACGTCAGCTGAAGCTTTCTTT.

The chain combines TRBV3-1 (or the pseudogene TRBV3-2) with TRBJ1-4; D uncertain. This CDR3 has 14 amino acids. Germline lookup yields CDR1 LGHDT and CDR2 YNNKEL (reference sequence). V lost 4 bases to trimming and J lost 4 bases, with 10 bases between them. CDR3 sequence reads: CASSPAGFNEKLFF. As DNA, the CDR3 is TGTGCCAGCAGCCCTGCGGGGTTTAATGAAAAACTGTTTTTT.

This clone has a single count. The chain uses TRBV11-3 and TRBJ2-2; D ambiguous. Per the germline V gene, CDR1 is SGHNT and CDR2 is YENEEA. V lost 7 bases to trimming and J lost 2 bases, with 11 bases between them. The CDR3 is 14 residues long. In nucleotides, the CDR3 is TGTGCCAGCATGAAGGCTCCTAACACCGGGGAGCTGTTTTTT. Its translation: CASMKAPNTGELFF.

The gene calls are TRBV6-5 and TRBJ2-6; 7 bases map to TRBD1. The V segment lost 10 bases and the J segment 0 bases; nucleotides outside the gene matches: 3. This CDR3 has 14 amino acids. CDR1 MNHEY and CDR2 SVGAGI come from the germline V gene. The CDR3 loop is CANAGGSGANVLTF. In DNA form, the CDR3 reads TGTGCCAACGCAGGGGGCTCTGGGGCCAACGTCCTGACTTTC.

The V call is TRBV27, the J call TRBJ2-5; D uncertain. The germline V gene has CDR1 MNHEY and CDR2 SMNVEV (reference sequence). The V gene lost 5 bases and the J gene lost 2 bases, with 9 bases spanning the gap. The length of the CDR3 is 13 residues. This CDR3 is CASSMIHQETQYF. For the CDR3, the DNA is TGTGCCAGCAGTATGATCCATCAAGAGACCCAGTACTTC.

The chain couples TRBV7-9 to TRBJ1-2; D unclear. CDR1 and CDR2 from the germline V gene are SEHNR and FQNEAQ (reference sequence). The CDR3 spans 14 residues. Trimming left V 0 bases short and J 6 bases short, with 11 bases between. The CDR3 nucleotides read TGTGCCAGCAGCTTAGCGCGGGGTATGGATGGCTACACCTTC. It codes for CASSLARGMDGYTF. Drawing the rest from reference TRBV7-9 and TRBJ1-2, the complete variable domain is DTGVSQNPRHKITKRGQNVTFRCDPISEHNRLYWYRQTLGQGPEFLTYFQNEAQLEKSRLLSDRFSAERPKGSFSTLEIQRTEQGDSAMYLCASSLARGMDGYTFGSGTRLTVV.

The rearrangement uses TRBV4-3 and TRBJ1-2; tentatively, D is TRBD1 (5 bases). CDR1 and CDR2 (germline): LGHNA, YSLEER. CDR3 size: 15 residues. Trimming removed 0 bases from V and 4 bases from J, with 12 bases in between. The CDR3 DNA reads as TGCGCCAGCAGCCAAGATGTGGGAGGGGCCTATGGCTACACCTTC. It is translated as CASSQDVGGAYGYTF.